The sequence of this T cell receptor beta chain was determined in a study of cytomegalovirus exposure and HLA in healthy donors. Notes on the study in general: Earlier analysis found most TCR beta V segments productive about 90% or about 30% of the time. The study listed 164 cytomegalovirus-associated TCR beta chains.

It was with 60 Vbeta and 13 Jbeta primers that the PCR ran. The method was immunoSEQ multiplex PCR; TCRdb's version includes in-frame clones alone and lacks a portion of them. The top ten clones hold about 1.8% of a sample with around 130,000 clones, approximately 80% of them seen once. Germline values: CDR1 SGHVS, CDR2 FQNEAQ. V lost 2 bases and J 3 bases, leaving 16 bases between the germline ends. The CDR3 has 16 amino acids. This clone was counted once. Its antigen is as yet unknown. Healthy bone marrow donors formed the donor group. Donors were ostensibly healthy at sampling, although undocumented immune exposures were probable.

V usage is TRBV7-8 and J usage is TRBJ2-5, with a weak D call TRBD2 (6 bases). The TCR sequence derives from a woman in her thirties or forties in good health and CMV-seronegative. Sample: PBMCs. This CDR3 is CASSLFTSWGEETQYF. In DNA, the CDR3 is TGTGCCAGCAGCTTATTCACGTCGTGGGGGGAAGAGACCCAGTACTTC.